A single sample gave rise to the 10 T cell receptor beta chains below, sequenced in a study of PD-L1 blockade in urothelial cancer. Data came from immunoSEQ multiplex PCR; TCRdb stores just in-frame clones and leaves some out. Of roughly 90,000 clones listed, over 90% are singletons. The sample was PBMCs, taken around atezolizumab (anti-PD-L1) treatment. The receptors derive from a man aged 55 to 70 with urothelial cancer.

J is TRBJ2-2 and V is TRBV2, with 7 bases identical to TRBD1. This CDR3 has 16 amino acids. Germline CDR1 and CDR2: SNHLY and FYNNEI. With 7 bases clipped from V and 7 bases from J, the junction kept 15 bases outside the gene matches. This CDR3 reads CASKKDRDSFYGELFF. Here the CDR3 DNA reads TGTGCCAGCAAAAAAGACAGGGATAGTTTCTACGGGGAGCTGTTTTTT.

The rearrangement uses TRBV6-6 and TRBJ1-5; D is ambiguous. CDR3 size: 15 residues. CDR1 and CDR2 from the germline V gene are MNHNY and SVGAGI (reference sequence). Trimming took 2 bases from V and 11 from J, leaving 19 bases between them. The CDR3 sequence: CASSYDGDRQSAQHF. DNA of the CDR3: TGTGCCAGCAGTTACGACGGAGACCGGCAATCGGCCCAGCATTTT.

The chain is built from TRBV14 and TRBJ1-2; D unclear. CDR3 length: 13 amino acids. The germline CDR1 and CDR2 sequences are SGHDN and FVKESK. V gave up 2 bases and J gave up 6 bases, with 10 bases separating them. The CDR3 spells CASSQQPRDGYTF. The CDR3 DNA is TGTGCCAGCAGCCAACAACCACGGGATGGCTACACCTTC. The whole variable domain, remainder taken from reference TRBV14 and TRBJ1-2, is EAGVTQFPSHSVIEKGQTVTLRCDPISGHDNLYWYRRVMGKEIKFLLHFVKESKQDESGMPNNRFLAERTGGTYSTLKVQPAELEDSGVYFCASSQQPRDGYTFGSGTRLTVV.

V and J are TRBV11-2 and TRBJ2-1; 7 nucleotides align to TRBD2. This CDR3 spans 16 amino acids. Unmatched junction bases numbered 7, after V lost 2 bases and J lost 3 bases. Looked up from germline, CDR1 is SGHAT and CDR2 is FQNNGV. DNA for the CDR3: TGTGCCAGCAGCTTAATTGCTAGCGGAGGCTACAATGAGCAGTTCTTC. This gives the protein CASSLIASGGYNEQFF.

The chain is built from TRBV5-1 and TRBJ1-6; 8 positions match TRBD1. Germline V gene sequence: CDR1 SGHRS, CDR2 YFSETQ. V dropped 2 bases and J dropped 8; count of bases not matched to a gene: 3. This CDR3 contains 14 residues. The CDR3 reads CASSFRQGYSPLHF. In DNA, the CDR3 is TGCGCCAGCAGCTTCAGACAGGGGTATTCACCCCTCCACTTT.

The J gene is TRBJ1-2, the V gene TRBV14, with D perhaps TRBD1 (6 bases). This CDR3 comprises 13 residues. Looked up from germline, CDR1 is SGHDN and CDR2 is FVKESK. The V end was cut by 2 bases, the J end by 5 bases, with 9 bases between. The CDR3 DNA follows: TGTGCCAGCAGCCAACAGGGGTCGTATGGCTACACCTTC. This encodes CASSQQGSYGYTF.

V is TRBV19 and J is TRBJ2-7; possible D gene TRBD2, 6 bases. V was cut by 8 bases and J by 2 bases, with 7 bases left in between. There are 11 residues in the CDR3. Looked up from germline, CDR1 is LNHDA and CDR2 is SQIVND (reference sequence). The CDR3 nucleotides are TGTGCCAGTGGGGAGGCCTACGAGCAGTACTTC. Amino acid sequence: CASGEAYEQYF.

V usage is TRBV29-1 and J usage is TRBJ2-2; 7 bases fit TRBD1. Germline CDR1 reads SQVTM; CDR2 reads ANQGSEA. V lost 1 base, J lost 2 bases, and 10 bases stayed unmatched. The CDR3 loop spans 17 amino acids. In DNA form, the CDR3 reads TGCAGCGTTGAAGCAACCCGGGACAGACTAAACACCGGGGAGCTGTTTTTT. Protein product: CSVEATRDRLNTGELFF.

In DNA, the CDR3 is TGTGCCACCGGGACTAGCCTTAACTCCTACGAGCAGTACTTC. Translation gives CATGTSLNSYEQYF. This sequence joins TRBV27 and TRBJ2-7; the match to TRBD2 covers 9 bases. The CDR3 totals 14 residues. Unmatched junction bases numbered 7, after V lost 10 bases and J lost 0 bases. The germline V gene has CDR1 MNHEY and CDR2 SMNVEV (reference sequence).

In DNA, the CDR3 is TGTGCCAGCGGCCTACAAACAGGGTTTTACAATGAGCAGTTCTTC. Protein product: CASGLQTGFYNEQFF. The chain employs TRBV28 and TRBJ2-1; a weak D match, TRBD1 (6 bases). This CDR3 has 15 amino acids. Trimming took off 8 bases at V and 4 bases at J, with 18 bases between the two ends. The germline V gene has CDR1 MDHEN and CDR2 SYDVKM.